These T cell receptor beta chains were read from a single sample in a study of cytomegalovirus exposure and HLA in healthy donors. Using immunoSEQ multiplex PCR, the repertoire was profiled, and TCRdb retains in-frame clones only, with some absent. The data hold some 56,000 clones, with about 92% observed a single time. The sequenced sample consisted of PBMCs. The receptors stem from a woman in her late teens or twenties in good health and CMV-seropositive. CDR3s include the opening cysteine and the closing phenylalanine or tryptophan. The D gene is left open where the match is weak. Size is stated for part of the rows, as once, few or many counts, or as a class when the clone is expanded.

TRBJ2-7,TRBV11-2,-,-,CASSLPGGPYEQYF,TGTGCCAGCAGCTTACCGGGGGGCCCCTACGAGCAGTACTTC
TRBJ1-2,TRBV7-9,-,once,CAITTGPNYGYTF,TGTGCCATCACCACGGGTCCCAACTATGGCTACACCTTC
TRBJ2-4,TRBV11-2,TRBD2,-,CASSLDRLAGGPKNIQYF,TGTGCCAGCAGCTTAGATCGGCTAGCGGGGGGCCCCAAAAACATTCAGTACTTC
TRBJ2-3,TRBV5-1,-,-,CASSELGYGTDTQYF,TGCGCCAGCAGTGAGCTGGGCTACGGCACAGATACGCAGTATTTT
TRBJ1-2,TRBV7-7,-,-,CASSGQSRNYGYTF,TGTGCCAGTTCGGGACAATCCCGCAACTATGGCTACACCTTC
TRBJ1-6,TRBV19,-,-,CATPLENQGRTYNSPLHF,TGTGCCACTCCACTTGAGAACCAGGGAAGGACCTATAATTCACCCCTCCACTTT
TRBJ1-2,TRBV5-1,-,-,CASSLGIGSRYGYTF,TGCGCCAGCAGCTTGGGAATTGGGAGTCGCTATGGCTACACCTTC
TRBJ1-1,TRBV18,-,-,CASSPTGDFYTEAFF,TGTGCCAGCTCACCAACCGGAGATTTCTACACTGAAGCTTTCTTT
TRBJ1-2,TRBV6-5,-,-,CASSYGGYEGYTF,TGTGCCAGCAGTTACGGGGGGTATGAGGGCTACACCTTC
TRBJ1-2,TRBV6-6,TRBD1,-,CASTPGQHYGYTF,TGTGCCAGCACCCCGGGACAGCACTATGGCTACACCTTC
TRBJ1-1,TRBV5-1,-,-,CASSLAPLEEAFF,TGCGCCAGCAGCTTGGCGCCTTTAGAGGAAGCTTTCTTT
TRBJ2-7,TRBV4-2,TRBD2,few,CASSQDRSGGPDEQYF,TGTGCCAGCAGCCAAGATAGGTCGGGGGGGCCAGACGAGCAGTACTTC
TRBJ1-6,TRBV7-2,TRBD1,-,CASSLGTGNNSPLHF,TGTGCCAGCAGCTTAGGGACAGGGAATAATTCACCCCTCCACTTT
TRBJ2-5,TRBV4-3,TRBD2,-,CASSQDFPLAGGETQYF,TGCGCCAGCAGCCAAGATTTCCCACTAGCGGGGGGTGAGACCCAGTACTTC
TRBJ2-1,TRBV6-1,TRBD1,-,CASSEMTGVSNEQFF,TGTGCCAGCAGTGAAATGACAGGGGTGTCCAATGAGCAGTTCTTC
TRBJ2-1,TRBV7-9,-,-,CASIGGAGREQFF,TGTGCCAGCATAGGGGGCGCGGGGAGGGAGCAGTTCTTC
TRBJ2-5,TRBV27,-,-,CASSGSPGIKETQYF,TGTGCCAGCAGTGGCTCACCGGGAATAAAGGAGACCCAGTACTTC
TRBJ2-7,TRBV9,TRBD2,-,CASSVMSGGAPKYF,TGTGCCAGCAGCGTAATGAGCGGGGGGGCCCCCAAATACTTC
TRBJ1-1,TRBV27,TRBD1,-,CASSPGGGHKEAFF,TGTGCCAGCAGTCCAGGGGGCGGTCACAAAGAAGCTTTCTTT
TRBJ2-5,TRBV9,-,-,CASSRGSQETQYF,TGTGCCAGCAGTCGGGGGAGTCAAGAGACCCAGTACTTC
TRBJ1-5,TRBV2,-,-,CASSEERQARQHF,TGTGCCAGCAGTGAAGAAAGGCAGGCCCGCCAGCATTTT
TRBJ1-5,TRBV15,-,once,CATSRVVSPGPQHF,TGTGCCACCAGCAGAGTGGTCTCGCCGGGTCCCCAGCATTTT
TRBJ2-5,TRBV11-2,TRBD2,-,CASSSSGGGETQYF,TGTGCCAGCAGCTCTAGCGGGGGAGGGGAGACCCAGTACTTC
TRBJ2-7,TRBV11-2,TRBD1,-,CASSGAGTGGSYEQYF,TGTGCCAGCAGCGGAGCCGGGACAGGGGGCTCCTACGAGCAGTACTTC
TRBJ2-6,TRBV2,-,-,CASSERRGTGANVLTF,TGTGCCAGCAGTGAAAGAAGGGGGACTGGGGCCAACGTCCTGACTTTC
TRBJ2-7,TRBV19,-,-,CASSIIPGYEQYF,TGTGCCAGTAGTATAATCCCCGGCTACGAGCAGTACTTC
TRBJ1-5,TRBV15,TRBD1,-,CATSSRRDRGNQPQHF,TGTGCCACCAGCAGCCGAAGGGACAGGGGAAATCAGCCCCAGCATTTT
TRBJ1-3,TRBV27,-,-,CASSIRGQNPGNTIYF,TGTGCCAGCAGTATAAGGGGCCAAAATCCTGGAAACACCATATATTTT
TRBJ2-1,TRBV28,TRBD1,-,CASSGEGQGRNEQFF,TGTGCCAGCAGTGGGGAGGGACAGGGGAGGAATGAGCAGTTCTTC
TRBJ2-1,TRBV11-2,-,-,CASSFSNEQFF,TGTGCCAGCAGCTTCAGCAATGAGCAGTTCTTC
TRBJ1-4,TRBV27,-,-,CASSLYEGSTNEKLFF,TGTGCCAGCAGTCTATACGAGGGTTCTACTAATGAAAAACTGTTTTTT
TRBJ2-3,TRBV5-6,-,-,CASIMTGQGPDTQYF,TGTGCCAGCATCATGACCGGCCAGGGTCCAGATACGCAGTATTTT
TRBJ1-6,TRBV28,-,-,CASSLAGSYNSPLHF,TGTGCCAGCAGTTTAGCAGGCTCCTATAATTCACCCCTCCACTTT